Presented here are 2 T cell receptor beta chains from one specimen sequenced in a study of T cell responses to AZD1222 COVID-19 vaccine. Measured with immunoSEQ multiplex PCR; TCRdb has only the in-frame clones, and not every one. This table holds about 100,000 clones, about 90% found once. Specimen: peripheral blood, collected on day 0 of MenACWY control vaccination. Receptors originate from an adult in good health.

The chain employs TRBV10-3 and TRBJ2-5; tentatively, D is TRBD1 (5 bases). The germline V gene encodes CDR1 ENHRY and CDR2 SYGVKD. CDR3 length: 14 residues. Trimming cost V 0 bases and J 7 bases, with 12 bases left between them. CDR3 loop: CAISESTSQGTQYF. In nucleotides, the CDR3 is TGTGCCATCAGTGAGTCGACCTCCCAGGGGACCCAGTACTTC.

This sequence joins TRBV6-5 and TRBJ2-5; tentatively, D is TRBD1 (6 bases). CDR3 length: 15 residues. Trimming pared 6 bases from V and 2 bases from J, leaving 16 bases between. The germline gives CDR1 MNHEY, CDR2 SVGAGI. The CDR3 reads CASRPSGTLQETQYF. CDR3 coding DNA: TGTGCCAGCAGGCCATCCGGGACATTGCAAGAGACCCAGTACTTC.